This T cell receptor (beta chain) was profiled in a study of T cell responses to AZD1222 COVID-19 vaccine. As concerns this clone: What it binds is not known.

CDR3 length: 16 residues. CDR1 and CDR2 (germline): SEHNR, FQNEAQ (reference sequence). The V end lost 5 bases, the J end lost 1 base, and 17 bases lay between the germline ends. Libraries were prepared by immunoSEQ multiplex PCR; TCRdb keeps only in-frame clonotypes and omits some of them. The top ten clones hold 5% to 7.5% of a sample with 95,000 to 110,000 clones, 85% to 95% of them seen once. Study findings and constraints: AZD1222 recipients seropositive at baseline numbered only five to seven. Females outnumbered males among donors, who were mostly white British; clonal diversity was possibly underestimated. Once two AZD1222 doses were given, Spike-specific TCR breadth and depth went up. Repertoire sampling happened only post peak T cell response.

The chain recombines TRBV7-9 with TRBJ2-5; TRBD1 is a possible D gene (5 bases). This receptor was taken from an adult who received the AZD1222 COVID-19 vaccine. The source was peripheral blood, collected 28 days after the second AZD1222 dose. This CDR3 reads CASSLQDLIPQETQYF. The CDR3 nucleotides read TGTGCCAGCAGCCTACAGGACCTCATCCCCCAAGAGACCCAGTACTTC.